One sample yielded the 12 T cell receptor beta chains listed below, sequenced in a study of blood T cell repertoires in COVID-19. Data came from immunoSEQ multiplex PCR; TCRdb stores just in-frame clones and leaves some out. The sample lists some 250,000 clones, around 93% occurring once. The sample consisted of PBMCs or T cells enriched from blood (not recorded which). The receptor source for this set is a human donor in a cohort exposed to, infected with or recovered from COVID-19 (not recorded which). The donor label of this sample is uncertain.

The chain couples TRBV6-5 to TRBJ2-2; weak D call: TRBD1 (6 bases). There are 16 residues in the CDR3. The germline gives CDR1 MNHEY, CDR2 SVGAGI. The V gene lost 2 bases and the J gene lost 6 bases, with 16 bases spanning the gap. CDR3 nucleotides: TGTGCCAGCAGTTACCTCCGGGACACCACGTCCGGGGAGCTGTTTTTT. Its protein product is CASSYLRDTTSGELFF.

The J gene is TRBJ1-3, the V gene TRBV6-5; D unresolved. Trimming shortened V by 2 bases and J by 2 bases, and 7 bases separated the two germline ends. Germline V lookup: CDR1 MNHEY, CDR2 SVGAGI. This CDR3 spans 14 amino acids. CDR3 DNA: TGTGCCAGCAGTTACGGGCGAGCTGGAAACACCATATATTTT. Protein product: CASSYGRAGNTIYF.

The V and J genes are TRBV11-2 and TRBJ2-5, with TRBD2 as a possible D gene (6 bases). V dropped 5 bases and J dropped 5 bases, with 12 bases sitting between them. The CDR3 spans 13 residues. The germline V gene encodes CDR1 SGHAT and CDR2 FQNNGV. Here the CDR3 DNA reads TGTGCCAGCAGCCTCCGGGGGAGGGAGACCCAGTACTTC. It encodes CASSLRGRETQYF.

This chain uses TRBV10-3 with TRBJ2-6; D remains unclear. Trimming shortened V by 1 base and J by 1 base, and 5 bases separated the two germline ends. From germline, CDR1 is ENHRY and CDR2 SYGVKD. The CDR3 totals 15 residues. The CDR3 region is CAISEFVSGANVLTF. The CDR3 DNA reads TGTGCCATCAGTGAGTTCGTATCTGGGGCCAACGTCCTGACTTTC.

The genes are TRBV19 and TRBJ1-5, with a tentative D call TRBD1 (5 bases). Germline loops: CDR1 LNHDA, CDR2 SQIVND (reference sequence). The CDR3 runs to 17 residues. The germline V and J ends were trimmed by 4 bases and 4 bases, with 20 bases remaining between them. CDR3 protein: CASSTSKSSGGNQPQHF. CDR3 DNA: TGTGCCAGTAGTACCTCCAAATCGTCCGGGGGGAATCAGCCCCAGCATTTT.

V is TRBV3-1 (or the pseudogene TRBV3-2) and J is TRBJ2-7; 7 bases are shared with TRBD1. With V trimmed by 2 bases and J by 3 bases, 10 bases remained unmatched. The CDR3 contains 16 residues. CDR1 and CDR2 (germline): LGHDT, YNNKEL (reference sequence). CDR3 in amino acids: CASSQISRDRRYEQYF. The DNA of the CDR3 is TGTGCCAGCAGCCAAATCTCTCGGGACAGACGCTACGAGCAGTACTTC.

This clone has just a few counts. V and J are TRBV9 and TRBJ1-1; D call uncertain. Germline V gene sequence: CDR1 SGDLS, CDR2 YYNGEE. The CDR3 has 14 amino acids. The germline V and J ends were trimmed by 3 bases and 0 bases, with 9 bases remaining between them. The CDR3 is CASSATVLNTEAFF. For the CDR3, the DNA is TGTGCCAGCAGCGCCACAGTCCTGAACACTGAAGCTTTCTTT.

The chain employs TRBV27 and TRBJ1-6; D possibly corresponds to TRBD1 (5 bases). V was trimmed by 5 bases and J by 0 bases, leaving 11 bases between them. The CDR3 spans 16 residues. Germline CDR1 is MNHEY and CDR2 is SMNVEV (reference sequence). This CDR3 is CASSERGSSYNSPLHF. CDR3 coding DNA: TGTGCCAGCAGTGAAAGGGGCAGCTCCTATAATTCACCCCTCCACTTT.

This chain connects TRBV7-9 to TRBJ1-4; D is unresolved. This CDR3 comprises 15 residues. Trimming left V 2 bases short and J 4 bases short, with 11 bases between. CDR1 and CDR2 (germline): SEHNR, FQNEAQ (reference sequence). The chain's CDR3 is CASSLRETINEKLFF. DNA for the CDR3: TGTGCCAGCAGCTTAAGGGAGACCATTAATGAAAAACTGTTTTTT.

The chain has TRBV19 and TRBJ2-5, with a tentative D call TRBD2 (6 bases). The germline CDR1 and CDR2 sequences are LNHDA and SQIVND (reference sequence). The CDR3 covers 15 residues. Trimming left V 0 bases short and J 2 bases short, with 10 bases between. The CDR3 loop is CASSIDGGLQETQYF. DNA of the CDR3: TGTGCCAGTAGTATAGACGGGGGACTTCAAGAGACCCAGTACTTC.

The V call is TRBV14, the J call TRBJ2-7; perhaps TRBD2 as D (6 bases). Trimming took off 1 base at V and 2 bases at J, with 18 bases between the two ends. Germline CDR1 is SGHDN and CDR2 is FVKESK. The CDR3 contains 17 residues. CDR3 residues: CASSQVRLRDDTYEQYF. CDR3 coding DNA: TGTGCCAGCAGCCAAGTAAGACTGCGGGACGACACCTACGAGCAGTACTTC.

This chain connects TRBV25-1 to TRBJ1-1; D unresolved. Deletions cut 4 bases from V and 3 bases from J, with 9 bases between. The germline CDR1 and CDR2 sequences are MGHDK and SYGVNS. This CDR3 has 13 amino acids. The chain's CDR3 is CASSGDTYTEAFF. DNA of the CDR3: TGTGCCAGCAGTGGAGACACTTACACTGAAGCTTTCTTT.